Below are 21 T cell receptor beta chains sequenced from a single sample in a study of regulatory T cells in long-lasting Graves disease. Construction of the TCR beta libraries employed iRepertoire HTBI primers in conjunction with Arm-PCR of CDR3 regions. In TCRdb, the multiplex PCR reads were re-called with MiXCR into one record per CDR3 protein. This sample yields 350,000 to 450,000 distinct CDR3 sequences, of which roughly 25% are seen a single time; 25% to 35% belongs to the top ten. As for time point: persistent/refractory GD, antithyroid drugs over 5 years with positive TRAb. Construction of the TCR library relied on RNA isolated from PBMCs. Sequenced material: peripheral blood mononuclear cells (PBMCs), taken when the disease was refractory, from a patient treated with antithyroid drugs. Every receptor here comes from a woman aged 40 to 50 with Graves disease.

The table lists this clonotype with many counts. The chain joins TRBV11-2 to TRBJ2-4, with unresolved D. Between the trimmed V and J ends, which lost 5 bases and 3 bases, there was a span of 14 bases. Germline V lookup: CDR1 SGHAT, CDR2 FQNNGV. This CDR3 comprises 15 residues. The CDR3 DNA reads TGTGCCAGCAGCAGTTTCGGGCGGTTCAAAAACATTCAGTACTTC. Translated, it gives CASSSFGRFKNIQYF.

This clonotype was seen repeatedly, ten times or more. CDR3 region: CAISEAPDRGETQYF. CDR3 in DNA: TGTGCCATCAGTGAGGCGCCGGACAGGGGGGAGACCCAGTACTTC. V and J are TRBV10-3 and TRBJ2-5; 10 nucleotides agree with TRBD1. V gave up 2 bases and J gave up 5 bases; unmatched junction bases: 5. The CDR3 spans 15 residues. CDR1 is ENHRY and CDR2 is SYGVKD in the germline V gene.

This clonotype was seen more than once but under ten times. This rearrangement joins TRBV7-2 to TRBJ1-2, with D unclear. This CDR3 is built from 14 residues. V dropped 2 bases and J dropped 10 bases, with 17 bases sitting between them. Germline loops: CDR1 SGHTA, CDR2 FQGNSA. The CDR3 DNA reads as TGTGCCAGCAGCTTAACCCCCCACGAGGGCGACTACACCTTC. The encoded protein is CASSLTPHEGDYTF. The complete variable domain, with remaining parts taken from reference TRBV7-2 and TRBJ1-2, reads GAGVSQSPSNKVTEKGKDVELRCDPISGHTALYWYRQSLGQGLEFLIYFQGNSAPDKSGLPSDRFSAERTGGSVSTLTIQRTQQEDSAVYLCASSLTPHEGDYTFGSGTRLTVV.

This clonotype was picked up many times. CDR3 region: CASSAPAGREQYF. The CDR3 DNA reads TGTGCCAGCAGTGCACCGGCAGGGAGAGAGCAGTACTTC. V usage is TRBV2 and J usage is TRBJ2-7, with D possibly called TRBD1 or TRBD2 (5 bases each). Germline CDR1 and CDR2: SNHLY and FYNNEI. V lost 4 bases, J lost 7 bases, and 14 bases lay in between. The CDR3 covers 13 residues. The full variable domain, with the rest looked up from reference TRBV2 and TRBJ2-7, is EPEVTQTPSHQVTQMGQEVILRCVPISNHLYFYWYRQILGQKVEFLVSFYNNEISEKSEIFDDQFSVERPDGSNFTLKIRSTKLEDSAMYFCASSAPAGREQYFGPGTRLTVT.

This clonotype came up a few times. CDR3 DNA sequence: TGTGCCAGCAGTTTGGGACAGGCAGGACGTCCCCAGCATTTT. Protein sequence: CASSLGQAGRPQHF. The chain carries TRBV28 and TRBJ1-5; 8 bases line up with TRBD1. J was trimmed by 10 bases and V by 3 bases; bases with no gene match: 8. The CDR3 has 14 residues. Germline assignment: CDR1 MDHEN and CDR2 SYDVKM.

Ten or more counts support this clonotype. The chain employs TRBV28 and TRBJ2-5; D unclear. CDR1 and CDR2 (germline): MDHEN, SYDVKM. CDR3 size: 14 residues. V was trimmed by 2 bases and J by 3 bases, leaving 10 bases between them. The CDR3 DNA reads TGTGCCAGCAGTTTAATCGGCGAGAAAGAGACCCAGTACTTC. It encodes CASSLIGEKETQYF.

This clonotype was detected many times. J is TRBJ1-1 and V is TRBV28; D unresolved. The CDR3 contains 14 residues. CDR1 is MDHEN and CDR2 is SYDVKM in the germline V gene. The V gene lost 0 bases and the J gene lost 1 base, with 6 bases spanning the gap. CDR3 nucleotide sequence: TGTGCCAGCAGTTTATGGGCAGAGAACACTGAAGCTTTCTTT. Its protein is CASSLWAENTEAFF.

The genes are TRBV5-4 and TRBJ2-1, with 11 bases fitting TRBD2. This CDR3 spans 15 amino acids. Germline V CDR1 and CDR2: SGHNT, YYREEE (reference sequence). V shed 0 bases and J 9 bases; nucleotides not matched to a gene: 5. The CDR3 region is CASSLVGLADSEQFF. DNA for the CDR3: TGTGCCAGCAGCTTGGTGGGACTAGCGGACTCTGAGCAGTTCTTC.

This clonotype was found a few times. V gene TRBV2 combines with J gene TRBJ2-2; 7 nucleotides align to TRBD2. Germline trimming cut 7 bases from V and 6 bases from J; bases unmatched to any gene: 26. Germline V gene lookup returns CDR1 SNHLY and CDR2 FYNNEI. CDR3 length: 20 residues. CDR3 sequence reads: CASKLSSGVGIAGPSGELFF. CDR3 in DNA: TGTGCCAGCAAACTAAGCTCCGGGGTCGGGATAGCGGGTCCATCCGGGGAGCTGTTTTTT.

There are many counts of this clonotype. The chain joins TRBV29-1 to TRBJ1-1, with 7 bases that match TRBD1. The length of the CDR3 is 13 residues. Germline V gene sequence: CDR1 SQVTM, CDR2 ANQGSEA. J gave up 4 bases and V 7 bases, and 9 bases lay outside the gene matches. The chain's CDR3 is CSGTRGLATEAFF. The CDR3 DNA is TGCAGCGGGACCAGGGGGTTGGCCACTGAAGCTTTCTTT.

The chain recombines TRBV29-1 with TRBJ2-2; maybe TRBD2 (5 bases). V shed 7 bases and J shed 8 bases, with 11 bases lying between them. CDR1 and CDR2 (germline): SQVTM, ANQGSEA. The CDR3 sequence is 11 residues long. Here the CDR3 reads CSASSSGELFF. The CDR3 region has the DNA TGCAGCGCTAGCTCTTCAGGGGAGCTGTTTTTT.

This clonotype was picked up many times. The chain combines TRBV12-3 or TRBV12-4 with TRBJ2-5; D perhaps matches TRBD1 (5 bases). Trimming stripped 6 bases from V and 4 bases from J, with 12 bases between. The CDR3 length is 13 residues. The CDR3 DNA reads TGTGCCAGCAGGCAGGGTTGGGTAGAGACCCAGTACTTC. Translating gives CASRQGWVETQYF.

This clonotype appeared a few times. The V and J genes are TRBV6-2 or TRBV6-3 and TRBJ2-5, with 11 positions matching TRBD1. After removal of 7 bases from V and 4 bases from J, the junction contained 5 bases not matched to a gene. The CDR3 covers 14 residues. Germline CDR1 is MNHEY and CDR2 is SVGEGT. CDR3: CASTPDRGRETQYF. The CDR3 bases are TGTGCCAGCACCCCGGACAGGGGGCGAGAGACCCAGTACTTC.

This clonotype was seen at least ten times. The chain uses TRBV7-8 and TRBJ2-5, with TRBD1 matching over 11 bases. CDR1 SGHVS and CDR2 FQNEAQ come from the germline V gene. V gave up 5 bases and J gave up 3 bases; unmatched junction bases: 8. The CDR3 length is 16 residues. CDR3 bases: TGTGCCAGCAGCCTTGTCTCGGGACAGGGGGAAGAGACCCAGTACTTC. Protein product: CASSLVSGQGEETQYF.

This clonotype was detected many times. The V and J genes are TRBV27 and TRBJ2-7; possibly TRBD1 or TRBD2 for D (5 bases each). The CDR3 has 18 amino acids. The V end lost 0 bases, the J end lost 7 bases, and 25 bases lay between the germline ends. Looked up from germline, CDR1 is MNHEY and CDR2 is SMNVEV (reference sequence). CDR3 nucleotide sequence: TGTGCCAGCAGTTTATCGAATTATGGGGGAAAGGGTCTAGGGGAGCAGTACTTC. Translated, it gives CASSLSNYGGKGLGEQYF.

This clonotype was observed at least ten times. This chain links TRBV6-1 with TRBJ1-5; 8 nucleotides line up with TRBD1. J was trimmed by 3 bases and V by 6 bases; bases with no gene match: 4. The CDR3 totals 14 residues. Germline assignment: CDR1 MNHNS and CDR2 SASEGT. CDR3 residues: CASRKQGVNQPQHF. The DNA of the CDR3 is TGTGCCAGCAGAAAACAGGGGGTCAATCAGCCCCAGCATTTT.

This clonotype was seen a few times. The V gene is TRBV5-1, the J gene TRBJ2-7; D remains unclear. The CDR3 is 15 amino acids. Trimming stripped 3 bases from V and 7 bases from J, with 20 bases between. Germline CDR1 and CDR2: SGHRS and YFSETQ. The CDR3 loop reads CASSWTGLNGEEQYF. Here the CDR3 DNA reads TGCGCCAGCAGCTGGACCGGGCTGAATGGGGAAGAGCAGTACTTC. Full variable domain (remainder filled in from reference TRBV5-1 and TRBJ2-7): KAGVTQTPRYLIKTRGQQVTLSCSPISGHRSVSWYQQTPGQGLQFLFEYFSETQRNKGNFPGRFSGRQFSNSRSEMNVSTLELGDSALYLCASSWTGLNGEEQYFGPGTRLTVT.

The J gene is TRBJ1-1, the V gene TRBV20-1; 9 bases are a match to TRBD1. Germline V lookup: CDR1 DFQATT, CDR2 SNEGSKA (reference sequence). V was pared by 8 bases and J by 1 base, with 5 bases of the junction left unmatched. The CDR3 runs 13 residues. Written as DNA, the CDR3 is TGCAGTTCGGGACAGGGAGGGAACACTGAAGCTTTCTTT. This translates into CSSGQGGNTEAFF.

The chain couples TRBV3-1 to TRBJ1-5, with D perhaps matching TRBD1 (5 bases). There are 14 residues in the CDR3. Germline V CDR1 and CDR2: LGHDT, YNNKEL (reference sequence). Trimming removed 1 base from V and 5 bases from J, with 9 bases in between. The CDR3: CASSQGRGDQPQHF. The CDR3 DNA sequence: TGTGCCAGCAGCCAAGGTCGAGGGGATCAGCCCCAGCATTTT.

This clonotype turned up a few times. The CDR3 DNA reads TGTGCCAGCAGTTCCCCCCAGACTAGCGGGACCGGAAATGAGCAGTTCTTC. It translates to CASSSPQTSGTGNEQFF. J is TRBJ2-5 and V is TRBV6-2 or TRBV6-3, with TRBD2 matching 11 bases. The DNA end lines up better with TRBJ2-1; the J call may be wrong. The CDR3 has 17 residues. Germline V gene lookup returns CDR1 MNHEY and CDR2 SVGEGT.

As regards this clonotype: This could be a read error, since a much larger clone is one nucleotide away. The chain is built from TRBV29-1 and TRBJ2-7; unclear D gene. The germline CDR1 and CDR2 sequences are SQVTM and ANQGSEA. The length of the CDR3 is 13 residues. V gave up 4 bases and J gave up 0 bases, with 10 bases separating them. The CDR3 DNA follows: TGCAGCGTTGTCGGTGACGGCTCCTACGAGCAGTACTTC. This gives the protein CSVVGDGSYEQYF.